The 5 T cell receptor beta chains listed next were all sequenced from one sample in a study of T cell responses to AZD1222 COVID-19 vaccine. Measured with immunoSEQ multiplex PCR; TCRdb has only the in-frame clones, and not every one. The sample lists more than 140,000 clones; approximately 93% were seen once. Source: peripheral blood, taken on day 0 of MenACWY control vaccination. These receptors originate from an adult in good health.

The V gene is TRBV9, the J gene TRBJ1-6; a possible D gene is TRBD1 (6 bases). The CDR3 is made up of 15 amino acids. The V and J ends lost 3 bases and 6 bases respectively, with 13 bases between them. In germline, CDR1 is SGDLS, CDR2 YYNGEE. CDR3 nucleotides: TGTGCCAGCAGCGATAGTACAGGGCTTAATTCACCCCTCCACTTT. Translation gives CASSDSTGLNSPLHF.

J is TRBJ2-7 and V is TRBV6-5, with TRBD2 matching 8 bases. The CDR3 is made up of 14 amino acids. The germline V gene has CDR1 MNHEY and CDR2 SVGAGI. Trimming cost V 5 bases and J 5 bases; bases outside gene matches: 8. Written as DNA, the CDR3 is TGTGCCAGCAGTCCCGGACTAGCCGGAGACGAGCAGTACTTC. It is translated as CASSPGLAGDEQYF.

J is TRBJ2-7 and V is TRBV29-1, with D possibly matching TRBD1 (6 bases). The CDR3 spans 14 residues. The V end was cut by 5 bases, the J end by 3 bases, with 17 bases between. Germline V gene data show CDR1 as SQVTM and CDR2 as ANQGSEA. The CDR3, as DNA: TGCAGCGTTAGGTCGACAGGCACCATCTACGAGCAGTACTTC. It yields the protein CSVRSTGTIYEQYF.

The rearrangement links TRBV24-1 to TRBJ1-5; D is possibly TRBD1 (6 bases). The CDR3 loop spans 16 amino acids. The germline V gene has CDR1 KGHDR and CDR2 SFDVKD. V lost 2 bases to trimming and J lost 4 bases, with 14 bases between them. CDR3 region: CATSDSRRGSNQPQHF. The CDR3, as DNA: TGTGCCACCAGTGATTCACGCAGGGGAAGTAATCAGCCCCAGCATTTT.

The chain has TRBV20-1 and TRBJ2-4; D perhaps matches TRBD1 (6 bases). The germline V and J ends were trimmed by 3 bases and 4 bases, with 16 bases remaining between them. In germline, CDR1 is DFQATT, CDR2 SNEGSKA (reference sequence). This CDR3 is built from 15 residues. CDR3 loop: CSASRAGTNKNIQYF. In DNA form, the CDR3 reads TGCAGTGCTAGTCGGGCCGGGACAAATAAAAACATTCAGTACTTC.